The rows below give T cell receptor beta chains drawn from one sample of a study of T cells in Graves' hyperthyroidism and ophthalmopathy. TCRdb reprocessed the multiplex PCR reads via MiXCR and lists one record per CDR3 protein. Altogether roughly 710,000 distinct CDR3 sequences are present, over 35% being singletons, with the ten largest covering 31%. What was sequenced was blood. The receptors derive from a middle-aged woman with Graves' hyperthyroidism. Each CDR3 is given with its conserved first and last residue. D genes are given only for firm matches. The listing skips clone size in some rows; elsewhere it reads once, few, many or a size class.

TRBJ2-5 TRBV29-1 - many TGCAGCGTACAGGGCTGGGAGACCCAGTACTTC CSVQGWETQYF
TRBJ2-7 TRBV29-1 - once TGCAGCGTTGAACGGGGGAGGTCGGGCGAGCAGTACTTC CSVERGRSGEQYF
TRBJ2-6 TRBV7-2 - - TGCGCCAGCAGCCAAGATAGTCCGGTAGCTTTCTCTGGGGCCAACGTCCTGACTTTC CASSQDSPVAFSGANVLTF
TRBJ2-6 TRBV19 - many TGTGCCAGTACTCCACAGGGCCGCTCTGGGGCCAACGTCCTGACTTTC CASTPQGRSGANVLTF
TRBJ2-5 TRBV4-1 TRBD2 few TGCGCCAGCAGCCAAGTAGCGGGAGAGGGGGAGACCCAGTACTTC CASSQVAGEGETQYF
TRBJ2-7 TRBV9 - few TGTGCCAGCAGCGTAGACAACAGGGAACCCTACGAGCAGTACTTC CASSVDNREPYEQYF
TRBJ2-7 TRBV25-1 - few TGTGCCAGCAGTGCGGACAGCCGATACGAGCAGTACTTC CASSADSRYEQYF
TRBJ2-5 TRBV7-9 TRBD2 once TGTGCCAGCAGTACCAGCGGGGCAGAGACCCAGTACTTC CASSTSGAETQYF
TRBJ1-3 TRBV4-1 - few TGCGCCAGCAGCCTATCAGTGCGGTATAGCTCTGGAAACACCATATATTTT CASSLSVRYSSGNTIYF
TRBJ1-4 TRBV12-3/TRBV12-4 - many TGTGCCAGCAGTGGGGCCTCCCCGACTGAAAAACTGTTTTTT CASSGASPTEKLFF
TRBJ1-2 TRBV6-5 TRBD1 once TGTGCCAGCACAAAACGGGGACAGGGAGACTATGGCTACACCTTC CASTKRGQGDYGYTF
TRBJ2-5 TRBV7-3 TRBD2 many TGTGCCAGCAGCTTAAGCGGGGGGCCGGGTGAGACCCAGTACTTC CASSLSGGPGETQYF
TRBJ1-2 TRBV27 TRBD1 - TGTGCCAGCAGTCGCGGGACAGGGGGTGGCTACACCTTC CASSRGTGGGYTF
TRBJ1-6 TRBV12-3/TRBV12-4 TRBD1 - TGTGCCATCAGTCCCGCAGGGGGCAACTCACCCCTCCACTTT CAISPAGGNSPLHF
TRBJ2-7 TRBV28 - - TGTGCCAGCAGTCTAAGTCCGCTCTTTGGACGGATCTCCTACGAGCAGTACTTC CASSLSPLFGRISYEQYF
TRBJ1-2 TRBV20-1 - many TGCAGTGCTAGAGATCCGAGGGGGACAAGCTTCTATGGCTACACCTTC CSARDPRGTSFYGYTF
TRBJ2-6 TRBV29-1 - many TGCAGCGTCCAGTCCGGGACAAAGGTCTCTGGGGCCAACGTCCTGACTTTC CSVQSGTKVSGANVLTF
TRBJ1-3 TRBV12-3/TRBV12-4 TRBD1 - TGTGCCAGCACCCCAGGGGGATTTGGAAACACCATATATTTT CASTPGGFGNTIYF
TRBJ2-5 TRBV5-1 - - TGCGCCAGCAGCTTTGAACCGCCCCAAGAGACCCAGTACTTC CASSFEPPQETQYF
TRBJ1-4 TRBV12-3/TRBV12-4 - - TGTGCCAGCAGCTTATGGACAGACCCTGAACTGTTTTTT CASSLWTDPELFF
TRBJ2-3 TRBV29-1 - - TGCAGCGTTGGAATCGGGGCGAGTGACGGGGAGCCCAGCGCAGATACGCAGTATTTT CSVGIGASDGEPSADTQYF
TRBJ2-5 TRBV5-8 TRBD2 many TGTGCCAGCTGGGCGGGAGGGGCCCAGTACTTC CASWAGGAQYF
TRBJ1-5 TRBV20-1 TRBD1 - TGCAGGAGGGACAGCTCCTACGGGGGGTCGAATCAGCCCCAGCATTTT CRRDSSYGGSNQPQHF
TRBJ1-1 TRBV6-5 - - TGTGCCAGCAGCCAGCCGGGGGACACAAACACTGAAGCTTTCTTT CASSQPGDTNTEAFF
TRBJ1-5 TRBV7-8 - - TGTGCCAGCAGCCCCTATCGCATCTCCCTGGGGTATAGCAATCAGCCCCAGCATTTT CASSPYRISLGYSNQPQHF
TRBJ1-1 TRBV11-2 - - TGTGCCAGCAGCTTAGGGCGGGACCCTGAAGCTTTCTTT CASSLGRDPEAFF
TRBJ1-6 TRBV7-2 - many TGTGCCAGCAGCTTAGCTGGTCCTGGAGCGCCCCTCCACTTT CASSLAGPGAPLHF
TRBJ2-4 TRBV9 - - TGTGCCAGCAGCGGGTCCAAAAACATTCAGTACTTC CASSGSKNIQYF
TRBJ2-5 TRBV14 - many TGTGCCAGCAGCCCTCAGACCTGGTACCAAGAGACCCAGTACTTC CASSPQTWYQETQYF
TRBJ2-5 TRBV12-3/TRBV12-4 - many TGTGCCAGCAGCCGAGCGGTATCAGAGACCCAGTACTTC CASSRAVSETQYF
TRBJ1-2 TRBV2 - - TGTGGCCAGCAACTTGGTGGTAACTATGGCCACACCTTC CGQQLGGNYGHTF
TRBJ1-1 TRBV7-6 - - TGTGCCAGCAGCCCGCCGCCTGTTTTAATTAACACTGAAGCTTTCTTT CASSPPPVLINTEAFF
TRBJ1-5 TRBV6-5 - - TGTGCCAGCAGTTACTCCGCGGGGGCAAGCAATCAGCCCCAGCATTTT CASSYSAGASNQPQHF
TRBJ2-6 TRBV7-9 - - TGTGCCAGCAGCTTAACGGGGCCAGGGTCTGGGGCCAACGTCCTGACTTTC CASSLTGPGSGANVLTF
TRBJ2-7 TRBV5-1 TRBD2 many TGTGCCAGCAGCTTAGCGGGAACCTACGAGCAGTACTTC CASSLAGTYEQYF
TRBJ1-2 TRBV12-3/TRBV12-4 TRBD1 - TGTGCCAGCAGTTACTCAGGACAGGGGGCGCATGGCTACACCTTC CASSYSGQGAHGYTF
TRBJ2-7 TRBV7-2 TRBD2 - TGTGCCAGCAGCTTCGGGACTAGCGGAGGGGGGGGGGGCTACGAGCAGTACTTC CASSFGTSGGGGGYEQYF
TRBJ1-2 TRBV7-9 - many TGTGCCAGCAGCCACCCGGACAACTATGGCTACACCTTC CASSHPDNYGYTF
TRBJ2-5 TRBV29-1 - few TGCAGCGTAGGCCTCCGAAGGACAAACCAAGAGACCCAGTACTTC CSVGLRRTNQETQYF